The entry below gives a single T cell receptor beta chain sequence along with its context. These data belong to a study of blood T cells in healthy people across ages. Sample-barcoded 5' priming and a J-beta primer mix drove a second PCR of roughly 7 to 11 cycles. TCRdb recomputed calls from the 5' RACE reads with MiXCR, one row per CDR3 protein. The table has approximately 760,000 distinct CDR3 sequences, 20% to 25% seen once. The data were also submitted as part of a second study, on T cells of mothers and their children.

The sequenced sample was blood. The clonotype originates from a boy aged 5-17 years in good health.

CDR3 amino acids: CSARVEGYEQYF. DNA for the CDR3: TGCAGTGCTAGAGTAGAGGGATACGAGCAGTACTTC. This rearrangement joins TRBV20-1 to TRBJ2-7; a weak D match, TRBD2 (5 bases). V lost 1 base, J lost 4 bases, and 8 bases lay in between. Germline-derived CDR1 and CDR2 are DFQATT and SNEGSKA (reference sequence). The CDR3 has 12 residues.